A selection of T cell receptor beta chains follows, all from one sample in a study of chemoradiotherapy in HPV16-positive cancers. Assay used: immunoSEQ multiplex PCR; TCRdb lists only in-frame clones, some missing. The sample holds 6,000 to 6,500 clones; roughly 90% are singletons and the top ten take more than 1.5%. The source was blood, collected from a patient who underwent chemoradiotherapy. Every receptor here comes from a human donor with HPV-associated anogenital cancer. The CDR3 runs from the conserved cysteine through the conserved F or W. A D gene is named only where the DNA matches it firmly. Expanded clones are given a class, and other clones once, few, many or no size at all.

cdr3_nt: TGCGCCAGCAGCCAATTGAGACAGGGGAATGAAAAACTGTTTTTT; cdr3_aa: CASSQLRQGNEKLFF; v_call: TRBV4-1; clone_size: -; d_call: TRBD1; j_call: TRBJ1-4
cdr3_nt: TGTGCCAGCAGCTTAGCGCGAGGTAGTCCCCGGGCAGAGACCCAGTACTTC; cdr3_aa: CASSLARGSPRAETQYF; v_call: TRBV7-9; clone_size: -; d_call: -; j_call: TRBJ2-5
cdr3_nt: TGTGCCAGCAGTCGGGGGCCCAACCCGCTCGAGCAGTACTTC; cdr3_aa: CASSRGPNPLEQYF; v_call: TRBV2; clone_size: -; d_call: -; j_call: TRBJ2-7
cdr3_nt: TGCGCCAGCAGCTCGGGACAGGGGAGAGAGACCCAGTACTTC; cdr3_aa: CASSSGQGRETQYF; v_call: TRBV5-1; clone_size: -; d_call: TRBD1; j_call: TRBJ2-5
cdr3_nt: TGTGCCAGCCAGACACGGAGAACTAATGAAAAACTGTTTTTT; cdr3_aa: CASQTRRTNEKLFF; v_call: TRBV19; clone_size: -; d_call: -; j_call: TRBJ1-4
cdr3_nt: TGTGCCAGTAGTCCAAGGACAGAAAGACACATTCAGTACTTC; cdr3_aa: CASSPRTERHIQYF; v_call: TRBV19; clone_size: -; d_call: -; j_call: TRBJ2-4
cdr3_nt: TGTGCCAGCAGTGCTGAGCTAGCGGGAGTGAATGAGCAGTTCTTC; cdr3_aa: CASSAELAGVNEQFF; v_call: TRBV2; clone_size: -; d_call: TRBD2; j_call: TRBJ2-1
cdr3_nt: TGTTCCAGCAGTTACGGGGAGAACTATGGCTACACCTTC; cdr3_aa: CSSSYGENYGYTF; v_call: TRBV6-5; clone_size: -; d_call: -; j_call: TRBJ1-2
cdr3_nt: TGTGCCAGCAGCCCTAGGACAGGGAACGAGCAGTACTTC; cdr3_aa: CASSPRTGNEQYF; v_call: TRBV28; clone_size: -; d_call: TRBD1; j_call: TRBJ2-7
cdr3_nt: TGTGCCAGCAGCTTAAACCAGGCCCAGTACTTC; cdr3_aa: CASSLNQAQYF; v_call: TRBV7-2; clone_size: -; d_call: -; j_call: TRBJ2-5
cdr3_nt: TGTGCCAGCAGCCCAATGGGACTTGGAGGGAGTACTGAAGCTTTCTTT; cdr3_aa: CASSPMGLGGSTEAFF; v_call: TRBV9; clone_size: -; d_call: -; j_call: TRBJ1-1
cdr3_nt: TGTGCCAGCAGTGAACGTAGGTCCTACAATGAGCAGTTCTTC; cdr3_aa: CASSERRSYNEQFF; v_call: TRBV6-1; clone_size: -; d_call: -; j_call: TRBJ2-1
cdr3_nt: TGCGCCAGCAGCTTGTTTGGCGGATCCTACGAGCAGTACTTC; cdr3_aa: CASSLFGGSYEQYF; v_call: TRBV5-1; clone_size: few; d_call: -; j_call: TRBJ2-7
cdr3_nt: TGTGCCAGTAACAACCTGGGGTCCTACGAGCAGTACTTC; cdr3_aa: CASNNLGSYEQYF; v_call: TRBV19; clone_size: -; d_call: -; j_call: TRBJ2-7
cdr3_nt: TGCGCCAGCAGCATAGGGACTAGCGGGGCAGCCGGGGAGCTGTTTTTT; cdr3_aa: CASSIGTSGAAGELFF; v_call: TRBV5-1; clone_size: -; d_call: TRBD2; j_call: TRBJ2-2
cdr3_nt: TGTGCCAGCAGGCTGACTAGCAATACATTAGAGCTGTTTTTT; cdr3_aa: CASRLTSNTLELFF; v_call: TRBV7-9; clone_size: -; d_call: TRBD2; j_call: TRBJ2-2
cdr3_nt: TGCGCCAGCAGCACCGCGGGGAGGGCCCACGAGCAGTACTTC; cdr3_aa: CASSTAGRAHEQYF; v_call: TRBV5-1; clone_size: -; d_call: TRBD2; j_call: TRBJ2-7
cdr3_nt: TGTGCCAGCAGTTTACCGACACACAGGCCGAACTATGGCTACACCTTC; cdr3_aa: CASSLPTHRPNYGYTF; v_call: TRBV28; clone_size: -; d_call: -; j_call: TRBJ1-2
cdr3_nt: TGCGCCAGCACATATACAGGGCCCGGAGACGAGCAGTACTTC; cdr3_aa: CASTYTGPGDEQYF; v_call: TRBV23-1; clone_size: few; d_call: -; j_call: TRBJ2-7
cdr3_nt: TGCGCCAGCAAGCTTGAGGACAGCTACTATGGCTACACCTTC; cdr3_aa: CASKLEDSYYGYTF; v_call: TRBV5-1; clone_size: few; d_call: -; j_call: TRBJ1-2
cdr3_nt: TGCAGCGTTGAAGATAGGGGGGTTTGGAACACTGAAGCTTTCTTT; cdr3_aa: CSVEDRGVWNTEAFF; v_call: TRBV29-1; clone_size: -; d_call: -; j_call: TRBJ1-1
cdr3_nt: TGTGCCAGTAGGAAAGGGGCGTCCTACGAGCAGTACTTC; cdr3_aa: CASRKGASYEQYF; v_call: TRBV19; clone_size: -; d_call: -; j_call: TRBJ2-7
cdr3_nt: TGTGCCAGCAGCCAAGGTGGGGACACCTACAATGAGCAGTTCTTC; cdr3_aa: CASSQGGDTYNEQFF; v_call: TRBV11-3; clone_size: -; d_call: -; j_call: TRBJ2-1